This T cell receptor (beta chain) was documented in a study of blood T cell repertoires in COVID-19. Across the whole study: T cells, B-cell-depleted T cells, or PBMCs provided the cDNA or gDNA that served as material.

Trimming took 6 bases from V and 1 from J, leaving 6 bases between them. The CDR3 has 12 residues. Original processing methods: Using reference gene primer amplification, nucleated cell counts were estimated. Some clones are missing from TCRdb's copy, which holds only in-frame ones; the method was immunoSEQ multiplex PCR. Clonal size and the V and J genes are those of that table, whereas D and trimming came from the DNA. The repertoire has around 200,000 clones, under 90% of them found once; the top ten carry roughly 14%. This chain uses TRBV12-3 or TRBV12-4 with TRBJ1-1; D not certain. The sample consisted of peripheral blood. The sequence was collected from a man aged 25 to 40 with active or convalescent COVID-19. This chain's CDR3 is CASRYGNTEAFF. The CDR3 DNA follows: TGTGCCAGCAGATACGGGAACACTGAAGCTTTCTTT.